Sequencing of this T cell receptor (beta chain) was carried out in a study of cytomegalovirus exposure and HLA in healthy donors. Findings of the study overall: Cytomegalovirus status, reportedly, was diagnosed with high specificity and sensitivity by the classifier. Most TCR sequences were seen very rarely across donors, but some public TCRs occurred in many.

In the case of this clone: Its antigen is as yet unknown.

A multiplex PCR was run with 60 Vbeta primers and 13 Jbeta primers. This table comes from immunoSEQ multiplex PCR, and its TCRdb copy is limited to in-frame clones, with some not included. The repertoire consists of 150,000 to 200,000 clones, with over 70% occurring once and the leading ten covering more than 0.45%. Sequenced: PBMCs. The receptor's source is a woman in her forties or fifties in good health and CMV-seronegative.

The CDR3 sequence: CASSEYRSGGPETQYF. The CDR3 nucleotides are TGTGCCAGCAGTGAATACAGGTCAGGGGGTCCGGAGACCCAGTACTTC. This chain connects TRBV25-1 to TRBJ2-5, with 7 bases that match TRBD1. Germline CDR1 is MGHDK and CDR2 is SYGVNS. This CDR3 contains 16 residues. V lost 0 bases, J lost 5 bases, and 9 bases stayed unmatched.